The source of this T cell receptor beta chain is a study of blood T cell dynamics during melanoma immunotherapy. Study-wide results and limits: Whether repertoire-driving clones were melanoma-specific could not be determined.

As to time point: week 3, after first cycle of checkpoint inhibitor. Prior systemic cancer therapy, immunosuppressant use and other active malignancies excluded patients. V was cut by 5 bases and J by 1 base, with 11 bases left in between. The CDR3 runs to 14 residues. The germline V gene encodes CDR1 SGHTA and CDR2 FQGNSA. Data came from immunoSEQ multiplex PCR; TCRdb stores just in-frame clones and leaves some out. This table holds about 16,000 clones, about 83% found once. In its sample, this clone was seen once. The antigen is not known. V usage is TRBV7-2 and J usage is TRBJ1-1; D gene ambiguous. This receptor was identified in a human donor with melanoma. Here the sequenced sample was blood, taken from a patient treated with checkpoint blockade. The CDR3 spells CASSPRTGNTEAFF. CDR3 coding DNA: TGTGCCAGCAGCCCCCGGACGGGGAACACTGAAGCTTTCTTT.